A selection of T cell receptor beta chains follows, all from one sample in a study of glioma-infiltrating T cells. MiXCR, run by TCRdb on the multiplex PCR reads, gives a single entry per CDR3 protein. The sample has about 3,000 distinct CDR3 sequences, approximately 15% seen once. Sequenced sample: glioma tissue, nonneoplastic brain tissue, or PBMCs (not recorded which). The origin of the receptors is a human donor with low-grade glioma or glioblastoma, undergoing nonglioma brain surgery, or in good health (not recorded which). Both conserved end residues are part of each CDR3. A D gene is named only where the DNA matches it firmly. Not every row has a clone size; where given, it reads once, few, many or a size class.

V gene	clone size	D gene	CDR3 length	J gene	CDR3 protein	CDR3 DNA
TRBV7-9	many	TRBD1	14	TRBJ1-6	CASSRTGEGSPLHF	TGTGCCAGCAGCAGGACAGGGGAGGGTTCACCCCTCCACTTT
TRBV6-2/TRBV6-3	NA	NA	13	TRBJ2-3	CASSRSSTDTQYF	TGTGCCAGCAGTCGGTCTAGCACAGATACGCAGTATTTT
TRBV12-3/TRBV12-4	NA	NA	13	TRBJ1-2	CASSQARQDGYTF	TGTGCCAGCAGCCAAGCAAGACAGGATGGCTACACCTTC
TRBV20-1	medium-sized	NA	13	TRBJ1-2	CSARVGNNHGYTF	TGCAGTGCTAGAGTAGGGAATAACCATGGCTACACCTTC
TRBV29-1	many	NA	13	TRBJ1-2	CSVDSGRIYGYTF	TGCAGCGTTGATTCAGGCCGGATCTATGGCTACACCTTC
TRBV3-1	NA	NA	14	TRBJ2-2	CASSQGGNTGELFF	TGTGCCAGCAGCCAAGGGGGAAACACCGGGGAGCTGTTTTTT
TRBV30	NA	NA	13	TRBJ2-1	CAWSNRKYNEQLF	TGTGCCTGGAGTAACAGAAAATACAATGAGCAGTTATTC
TRBV5-1	few	NA	14	TRBJ2-3	CASSSQGYTDTQYF	TGCGCCAGCAGCTCCCAAGGATACACAGATACGCAGTATTTT
TRBV11-3	many	TRBD2	15	TRBJ2-1	CASSLVLAGAHEQFF	TGTGCCAGCAGCTTAGTACTAGCGGGGGCCCATGAGCAGTTCTTC
TRBV7-3	few	NA	15	TRBJ2-3	CASSLLGSRTDTQYF	TGTGCCAGCAGCTTACTCGGATCGCGGACAGATACGCAGTATTTT
TRBV2	NA	TRBD1	17	TRBJ1-5	CASSDPGTGVPNQPQHF	TGTGCCAGCAGTGACCCCGGGACAGGGGTGCCCAATCAGCCCCAGCATTTT
TRBV5-1	many	NA	16	TRBJ1-6	CASSLDPGQPNSPLHF	TGCGCCAGCAGCTTGGACCCGGGACAACCAAATTCACCCCTCCACTTT
TRBV3-1	many	TRBD2	13	TRBJ2-3	CASSQWTSGTQYF	TGTGCCAGCAGCCAATGGACTAGCGGGACGCAGTATTTT